A selection of T cell receptor beta chains follows, all from one sample in a study of shared clonotypes between healthy human individuals. The protocol was immunoSEQ multiplex PCR, while the TCRdb copy is restricted to in-frame clones and leaves out a portion. The sample holds 1,500,000 or so clones, 98% seen once. The sample comprised naive CD4+ T cells sorted from blood. The receptors stem from a man younger than 40 in good health. CDR3s include the opening cysteine and the closing phenylalanine or tryptophan. A D gene is named only where the DNA matches it firmly. Where a row states a size, it is once, few, many or the class of an expanded clone; other rows omit it.

>TRBD2|TRBV9|TRBJ2-3|once
CASSPRGGPTTDTQYF
TGTGCCAGCAGCCCCCGGGGGGGACCGACCACAGATACGCAGTATTTT
>-|TRBV5-1|TRBJ2-1|-
CASSLGVGRSYNEQFF
TGCGCCAGCAGCTTGGGGGTGGGGCGCTCCTACAATGAGCAGTTCTTC
>TRBD2|TRBV11-2|TRBJ2-3|-
CASSGRADTQYF
TGTGCCAGCAGCGGGAGGGCAGATACGCAGTATTTT
>-|TRBV6-5|TRBJ2-1|-
CASSYSSAPRPPRQFF
TGTGCCAGCAGTTACTCGTCGGCGCCCAGGCCGCCCAGGCAGTTCTTC
>TRBD2|TRBV5-1|TRBJ2-3|-
CASSLDPAGGGDTQYF
TGCGCCAGCAGCTTGGATCCAGCGGGAGGGGGGGATACGCAGTATTTT
>-|TRBV5-4|TRBJ2-4|-
CASSPLQGGKNIQYF
TGTGCCAGCAGCCCCCTGCAGGGGGGGAAAAACATTCAGTACTTC
>-|TRBV10-3|TRBJ2-1|-
CAISARGDNEQFF
TGTGCCATCAGTGCGAGGGGCGACAATGAGCAGTTCTTC
>TRBD1|TRBV27|TRBJ2-3|-
CASSYWGQGTDTQYF
TGTGCCAGCTCCTACTGGGGACAGGGCACAGATACGCAGTATTTT
>-|TRBV4-3|TRBJ1-1|-
CASSQDPGQYEAFF
TGCGCCAGCAGCCAAGATCCCGGCCAATATGAAGCTTTCTTT
>-|TRBV28|TRBJ1-5|-
CASSQGGGNQPQHF
TGTGCCAGCAGCCAGGGCGGGGGCAATCAGCCCCAGCATTTT
>TRBD2|TRBV5-4|TRBJ2-7|-
CASSSQGLANTYEQYF
TGTGCCAGCAGCTCACAGGGACTAGCGAATACCTACGAGCAGTACTTC
>TRBD2|TRBV19|TRBJ2-1|-
CASSIDPASGSPKFF
TGTGCCAGTAGTATAGATCCGGCTAGCGGGAGTCCCAAGTTCTTC
>-|TRBV28|TRBJ2-7|-
CASSLPGVGEQYF
TGTGCCAGCAGTTTACCAGGGGTGGGGGAGCAGTACTTC
>TRBD1|TRBV7-3|TRBJ1-1|-
CASSSQGANTEAFF
TGTGCCAGCAGCTCACAGGGGGCAAACACTGAAGCTTTCTTT
>TRBD1|TRBV7-2|TRBJ2-1|-
CASSLNRGPYNEQFF
TGTGCCAGCAGCCTAAACAGGGGTCCCTACAATGAGCAGTTCTTC
>TRBD2|TRBV5-4|TRBJ2-3|-
CASSLVAGGLTDTQYF
TGTGCCAGCAGCTTGGTAGCGGGAGGACTCACAGATACGCAGTATTTT
>-|TRBV11-2|TRBJ2-7|-
CASSLAPGYARPYEQYF
TGTGCCAGCAGCTTAGCCCCTGGGTATGCGCGACCCTACGAGCAGTACTTC
>TRBD1|TRBV7-8|TRBJ2-3|once
CASSLGTGGFDTQYF
TGTGCCAGCAGCCTTGGGACAGGGGGATTTGATACGCAGTATTTT
>TRBD1|TRBV2|TRBJ2-7|-
CASKSGTGEAQYF
TGTGCCAGCAAATCCGGGACAGGAGAGGCTCAGTACTTC
>-|TRBV6-1|TRBJ2-7|-
CASSEPQQQYF
TGTGCCAGCAGTGAACCCCAGCAGCAGTACTTC
>TRBD1|TRBV11-2|TRBJ2-1|-
CASSTGTGGAWQFF
TGTGCCAGCAGCACTGGGACAGGGGGCGCGTGGCAGTTCTTC
>-|TRBV21-1|TRBJ2-1|-
CASSIAGNEQFF
TGTGCCAGCAGTATAGCGGGAAATGAGCAGTTCTTC
>TRBD1|TRBV6-5|TRBJ2-5|-
CASSPDRGAQETQYF
TGTGCCAGCAGTCCAGACAGGGGGGCCCAAGAGACCCAGTACTTC
>-|TRBV19|TRBJ2-5|-
CASRAPTETTQYF
TGTGCCAGTAGGGCCCCTACGGAGACTACCCAGTACTTC
>-|TRBV9|TRBJ2-7|-
CASSVTGNSYEQYF
TGTGCCAGCAGCGTCACCGGGAACTCCTACGAGCAGTACTTC
>-|TRBV29-1|TRBJ2-1|-
CSVEEVPAGYNEQFF
TGCAGCGTTGAAGAGGTTCCCGCGGGTTACAATGAGCAGTTCTTC
>-|TRBV4-1|TRBJ2-3|-
CASSQDRGDTQYF
TGCGCCAGCAGCCAAGATAGAGGAGATACGCAGTATTTT
>TRBD1|TRBV7-3|TRBJ2-7|-
CASSVLGQGGASYEQYF
TGTGCCAGCAGCGTTCTCGGACAGGGAGGCGCCTCCTACGAGCAGTACTTC
>-|TRBV9|TRBJ1-5|-
CASSTHEGPNQPQHF
TGTGCCAGCAGCACCCACGAAGGGCCGAATCAGCCCCAGCATTTT
>-|TRBV5-6|TRBJ2-5|-
CASSLAGPTQETQYF
TGTGCCAGCAGCTTGGCGGGACCAACGCAAGAGACCCAGTACTTC
>TRBD1|TRBV18|TRBJ2-7|-
CASSLQGGSYEQYF
TGTGCCAGCTCCCTACAGGGGGGTTCCTACGAGCAGTACTTC
>-|TRBV7-9|TRBJ2-2|-
CASSFRGAGELFF
TGTGCCAGCAGCTTTAGGGGTGCCGGGGAGCTGTTTTTT
>TRBD1|TRBV5-4|TRBJ1-2|-
CASSPPTGYHGYTF
TGTGCCAGCAGCCCTCCGACAGGGTACCATGGCTACACCTTC
>TRBD2|TRBV2|TRBJ2-2|-
CARDQGPAGGFTGELFF
TGTGCCAGAGACCAGGGACCAGCGGGAGGGTTCACCGGGGAGCTGTTTTTT
>-|TRBV27|TRBJ1-1|-
CASSADSFTEAFF
TGTGCCAGCAGTGCGGACAGTTTCACTGAAGCTTTCTTT
>-|TRBV4-3|TRBJ2-3|-
CASSFTRDSTDTQYF
TGCGCCAGCAGCTTCACCCGGGACTCGACAGATACGCAGTATTTT
>-|TRBV4-2|TRBJ2-7|-
CASSQPLAYEQYF
TGTGCCAGCAGCCAACCGCTAGCTTACGAGCAGTACTTC
>-|TRBV11-2|TRBJ1-5|-
CASSLGGLSNQPQHF
TGTGCCAGCAGCCTGGGCGGACTGAGCAATCAGCCCCAGCATTTT
>-|TRBV7-2|TRBJ1-5|-
CASSSLTFRPQHF
TGTGCCAGCAGCTCCCTCACATTTCGTCCCCAGCATTTT
>TRBD2|TRBV9|TRBJ2-1|-
CASSVGAGRERYNEQFF
TGTGCCAGCAGCGTGGGAGCGGGACGGGAGAGGTACAATGAGCAGTTCTTC
>-|TRBV7-2|TRBJ2-7|-
CASSLGPRDEQYF
TGTGCCAGCAGCTTAGGCCCCCGGGACGAGCAGTACTTC
>TRBD2|TRBV7-9|TRBJ2-1|-
CASSPAGGSDEQFF
TGTGCCAGCAGCCCAGCGGGAGGGTCTGATGAGCAGTTCTTC
>-|TRBV28|TRBJ1-5|-
CASSLIQGGQPQHF
TGTGCCAGCAGTTTAATACAGGGTGGACAGCCCCAGCATTTT
>-|TRBV25-1|TRBJ2-7|-
CASSVPRGEQYF
TGTGCCAGCAGTGTACCCCGGGGCGAGCAGTACTTC
>TRBD1|TRBV5-1|TRBJ2-4|once
CASSLGTGGKTLAKNIQYF
TGCGCCAGCAGCTTGGGGACAGGGGGCAAAACCCTAGCCAAAAACATTCAGTACTTC
>TRBD1|TRBV5-1|TRBJ2-3|-
CASSSPAGTATDTQYF
TGCGCCAGCAGCTCCCCCGCTGGGACAGCAACAGATACGCAGTATTTT
>TRBD2|TRBV7-6|TRBJ2-7|-
CASSEVLAGAYEQYF
TGTGCCAGCAGCGAAGTACTAGCGGGAGCCTACGAGCAGTACTTC
>-|TRBV6-5|TRBJ1-3|-
CASSQTRQSGNTIYF
TGTGCCAGCAGCCAAACAAGGCAGTCTGGAAACACCATATATTTT
>TRBD1|TRBV5-5|TRBJ1-1|-
CASSLRAQGASTEAFF
TGTGCCAGCAGCTTGCGGGCACAGGGGGCATCGACTGAAGCTTTCTTT
>TRBD2|TRBV28|TRBJ2-3|-
CASSLGGTSADTQYF
TGTGCCAGCAGTTTAGGGGGGACTAGCGCAGATACGCAGTATTTT
>-|TRBV2|TRBJ1-4|-
CASRAEANEKLFF
TGTGCCAGCAGGGCGGAGGCAAATGAAAAACTGTTTTTT
>TRBD2|TRBV29-1|TRBJ2-5|-
CSVEDALAFRETQYF
TGCAGCGTTGAAGACGCACTAGCGTTCCGAGAGACCCAGTACTTC
>-|TRBV5-1|TRBJ1-2|-
CASSLGYRNGYTF
TGCGCCAGCAGCTTGGGGTATCGGAATGGCTACACCTTC
>-|TRBV18|TRBJ1-2|-
CASSTLGRDVGYTF
TGTGCCAGCTCTACTCTCGGCCGGGATGTTGGCTACACCTTC
>TRBD1|TRBV19|TRBJ2-3|-
CASSIDRVSDTQYF
TGTGCCAGTAGTATCGACAGGGTTTCAGATACGCAGTATTTT
>TRBD1|TRBV27|TRBJ2-7|-
CASSSIHHKFGYRTGSYEQYF
TGTGCCAGCAGTTCCATACACCATAAGTTCGGCTATCGGACAGGGTCCTACGAGCAGTACTTC
>-|TRBV7-2|TRBJ2-3|-
CASSLDRGTDTQYF
TGTGCCAGCAGCTTAGACAGGGGCACAGATACGCAGTATTTT